This T cell receptor (beta chain) was obtained from a study of radiation and T cells in renal cell carcinoma. This clone was picked up a small number of times. Described time point: blood 4 weeks post-SBRT, at nephrectomy. Treatment indicated: 15 Gy SBRT to primary tumor, nephrectomy 4 weeks later. The table came from immunoSEQ multiplex PCR; TCRdb's copy has only in-frame clones and leaves some out. This table has around 81,000 clones, around four fifths appearing once. The CDR3 spans 16 residues. Germline values: CDR1 SGDLS, CDR2 YYNGEE. V gave up 3 bases and J gave up 4 bases; unmatched junction bases: 10.

The specimen comprised blood, sampled from a patient whose treatment included radiotherapy and nephrectomy. This clonotype was sampled from a man over 45 with renal cell carcinoma. The chain combines TRBV9 with TRBJ1-2, with 9 positions matching TRBD1. The CDR3 DNA reads TGTGCCAGCAGCGCCCTCCGGACAGGGGATCCCTATGGCTACACCTTC. This translates into CASSALRTGDPYGYTF.